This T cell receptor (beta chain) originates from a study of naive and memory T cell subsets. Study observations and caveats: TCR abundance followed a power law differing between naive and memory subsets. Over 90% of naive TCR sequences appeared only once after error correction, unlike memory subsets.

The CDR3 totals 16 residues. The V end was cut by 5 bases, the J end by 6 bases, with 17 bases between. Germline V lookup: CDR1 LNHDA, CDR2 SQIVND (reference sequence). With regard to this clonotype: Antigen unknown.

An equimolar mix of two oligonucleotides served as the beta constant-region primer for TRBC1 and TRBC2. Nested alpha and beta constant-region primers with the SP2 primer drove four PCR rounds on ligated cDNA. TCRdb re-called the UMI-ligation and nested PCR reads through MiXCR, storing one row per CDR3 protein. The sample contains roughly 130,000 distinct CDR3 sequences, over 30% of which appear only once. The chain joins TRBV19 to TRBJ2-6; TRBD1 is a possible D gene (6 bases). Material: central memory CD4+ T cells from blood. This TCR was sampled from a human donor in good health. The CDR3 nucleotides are TGTGCCAGTAGTCCGTTGGGACACAGGAAGGCCAACGTCCTGACTTTC. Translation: CASSPLGHRKANVLTF.